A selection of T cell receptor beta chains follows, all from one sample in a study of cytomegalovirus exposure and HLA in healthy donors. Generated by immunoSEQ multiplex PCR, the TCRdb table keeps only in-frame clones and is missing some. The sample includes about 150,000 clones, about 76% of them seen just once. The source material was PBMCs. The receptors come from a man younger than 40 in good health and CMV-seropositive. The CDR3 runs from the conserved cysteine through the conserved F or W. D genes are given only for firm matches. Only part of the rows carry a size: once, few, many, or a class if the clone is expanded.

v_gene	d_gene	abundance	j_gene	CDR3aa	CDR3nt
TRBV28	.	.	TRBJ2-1	CASSLRAEQFF	TGTGCCAGCAGTTTAAGAGCAGAGCAGTTCTTC
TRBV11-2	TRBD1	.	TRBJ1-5	CASSRDRNQPQHF	TGTGCCAGCAGCAGGGACAGAAATCAGCCCCAGCATTTT
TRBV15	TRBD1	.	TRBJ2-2	CATSSRQGSNTGELFF	TGTGCCACCAGCAGCCGACAGGGGTCGAACACCGGGGAGCTGTTTTTT
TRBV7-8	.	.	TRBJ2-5	CASFGVLQETQYF	TGTGCCAGCTTTGGAGTTCTTCAAGAGACCCAGTACTTC
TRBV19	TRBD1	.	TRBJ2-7	CASSTRTGVTYEQYF	TGTGCCAGTAGTACTAGGACAGGAGTCACCTACGAGCAGTACTTC
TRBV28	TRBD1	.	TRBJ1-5	CASSFPSTGTRTQHF	TGTGCCAGCAGTTTCCCCTCGACAGGGACGAGGACCCAGCATTTT
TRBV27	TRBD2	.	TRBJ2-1	CASKGLAGGDNEQFF	TGTGCCAGCAAGGGGCTAGCGGGAGGGGATAATGAGCAGTTCTTC
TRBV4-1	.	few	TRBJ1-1	CASSPPVGATEAFF	TGCGCCAGCAGCCCTCCTGTGGGGGCTACTGAAGCTTTCTTT
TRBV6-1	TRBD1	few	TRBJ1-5	CASSGGTGNSNQPQHF	TGTGCCAGCAGTGGAGGGACAGGGAATAGCAATCAGCCCCAGCATTTT
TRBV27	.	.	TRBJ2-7	CASSWGRETSYEQYF	TGTGCCAGCAGTTGGGGTCGGGAAACCTCCTACGAGCAGTACTTC
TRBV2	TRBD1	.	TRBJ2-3	CASKEGAAITDTQYF	TGTGCCAGCAAAGAGGGGGCGGCGATCACAGATACGCAGTATTTT
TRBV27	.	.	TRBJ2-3	CASSLGLHRTDTQYF	TGTGCCAGCAGTTTGGGACTTCATCGCACAGATACGCAGTATTTT
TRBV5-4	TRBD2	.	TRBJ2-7	CASSLVTSGVYEQYF	TGTGCCAGCAGCTTGGTGACTAGCGGGGTCTACGAGCAGTACTTC
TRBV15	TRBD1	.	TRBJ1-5	CATSRARDRGRLGNQPQHF	TGTGCCACCAGCAGGGCACGGGACAGGGGGAGATTAGGAAATCAGCCCCAGCATTTT
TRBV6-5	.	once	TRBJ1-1	CASSSGLLGTEAFF	TGTGCCAGCAGCTCGGGACTCCTTGGGACTGAAGCTTTCTTT
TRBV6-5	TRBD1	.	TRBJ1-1	CASRPPAYRGPAFF	TGTGCCAGCAGACCACCCGCCTACAGGGGGCCGGCTTTCTTT
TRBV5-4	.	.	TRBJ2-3	CASSLGGLGSTDTQYF	TGTGCCAGCAGCTTGGGGGGGCTAGGGAGCACAGATACGCAGTATTTT
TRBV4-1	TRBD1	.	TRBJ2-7	CASSQLRDRVGDEQYF	TGCGCCAGCAGCCAGCTCCGGGACAGGGTAGGAGACGAGCAGTACTTC
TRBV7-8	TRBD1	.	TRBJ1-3	CASSRQGSGNTIYF	TGTGCCAGCAGCAGACAGGGTTCTGGAAACACCATATATTTT
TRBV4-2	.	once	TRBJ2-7	CASSQEALADEQYF	TGTGCCAGCAGCCAAGAGGCTCTAGCTGACGAGCAGTACTTC
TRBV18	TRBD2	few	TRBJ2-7	CASSPKGRGNEQYF	TGTGCCAGCTCACCAAAGGGGAGGGGAAACGAGCAGTACTTC
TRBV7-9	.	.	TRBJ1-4	CASTGGFDNEKLFF	TGTGCCAGCACCGGAGGGTTTGATAATGAAAAACTGTTTTTT
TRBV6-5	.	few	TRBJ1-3	CASSYSLAGAGNTIYF	TGTGCCAGCAGTTACTCGCTGGCAGGGGCTGGAAACACCATATATTTT
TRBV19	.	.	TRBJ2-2	CASSIQVSGELFF	TGTGCCAGTAGTATTCAGGTCTCCGGGGAGCTGTTTTTT
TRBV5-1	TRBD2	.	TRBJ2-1	CASSFSLADSYNEQFF	TGCGCCAGCAGCTTTAGCCTAGCGGACTCCTACAATGAGCAGTTCTTC
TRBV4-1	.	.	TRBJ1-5	CASSQGPGRDSNQPQHF	TGCGCCAGCAGCCAAGGGCCCGGTAGGGACTCCAATCAGCCCCAGCATTTT
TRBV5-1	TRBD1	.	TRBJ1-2	CASSEDGQGYGYTF	TGCGCCAGCAGCGAAGATGGACAGGGCTATGGCTACACCTTC
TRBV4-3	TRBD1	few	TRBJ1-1	CASSHLRTGNMNTEAFF	TGCGCCAGCAGCCATCTTAGGACAGGGAACATGAACACTGAAGCTTTCTTT
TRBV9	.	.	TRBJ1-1	CASSAFWYLDTEAFF	TGTGCCAGCAGTGCGTTCTGGTATCTAGACACTGAAGCTTTCTTT
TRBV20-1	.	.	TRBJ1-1	CSASRAEAFF	TGCAGTGCTAGTCGAGCTGAAGCTTTCTTT
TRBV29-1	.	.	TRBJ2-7	CSVEGGGYEQYF	TGCAGCGTGGAAGGAGGGGGATACGAGCAGTACTTC
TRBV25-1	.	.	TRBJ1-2	CASSEWVSGTNTYGYTF	TGTGCCAGCAGTGAATGGGTCTCCGGGACAAATACTTATGGCTACACCTTC
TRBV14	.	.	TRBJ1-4	CASSQETANNEKLFF	TGTGCCAGCAGCCAAGAGACAGCGAATAATGAAAAACTGTTTTTT
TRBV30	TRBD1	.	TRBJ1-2	CAWSGGQGADGYTF	TGTGCCTGGAGTGGGGGGCAGGGGGCTGATGGCTACACCTTC
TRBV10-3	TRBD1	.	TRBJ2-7	CAISNSDRARSYEQYF	TGTGCCATCAGTAACTCAGACAGGGCGAGGTCCTACGAGCAGTACTTC
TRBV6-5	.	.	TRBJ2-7	CASKKGGISSYEQYF	TGTGCCAGCAAAAAGGGGGGGATAAGCTCCTACGAGCAGTACTTC
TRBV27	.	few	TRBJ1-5	CASSRSGYNQPQHF	TGTGCCAGCAGTCGGTCAGGGTACAATCAGCCCCAGCATTTT
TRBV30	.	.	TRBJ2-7	CAWSVAMSSYEQYF	TGTGCCTGGAGTGTAGCCATGAGCTCCTACGAGCAGTACTTC
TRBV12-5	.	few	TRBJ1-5	CASGPPGNQPQHF	TGTGCTAGTGGTCCCCCCGGGAATCAGCCCCAGCATTTT
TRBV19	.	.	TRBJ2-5	CASSMGGETQYF	TGTGCCAGTAGTATGGGGGGAGAGACCCAGTACTTC
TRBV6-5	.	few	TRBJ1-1	CASTKDTYAFF	TGTGCCAGCACTAAGGACACATATGCTTTCTTT
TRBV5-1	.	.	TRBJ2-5	CASSLTSRGGETQYF	TGCGCCAGCAGCTTGACTAGCCGGGGTGGGGAGACCCAGTACTTC
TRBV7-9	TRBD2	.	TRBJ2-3	CASSSTSGTDTQYF	TGTGCCAGCAGCTCGACTAGCGGCACAGATACGCAGTATTTT
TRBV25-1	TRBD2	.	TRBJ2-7	CASKRDRYEQYF	TGTGCCAGCAAGCGGGATCGATACGAGCAGTACTTC
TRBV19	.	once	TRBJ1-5	CASSMGSGESQPQHF	TGTGCCAGTAGTATGGGATCAGGGGAGAGTCAGCCCCAGCATTTT
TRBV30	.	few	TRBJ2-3	CAWGGATQYF	TGTGCCTGGGGGGGGGCGACGCAGTATTTT
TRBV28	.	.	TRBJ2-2	CASSLPGVNTGELFF	TGTGCCAGCAGTTTGCCAGGCGTCAACACCGGGGAGCTGTTTTTT
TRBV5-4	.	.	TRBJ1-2	CASSPDGGSNYGYTF	TGTGCCAGCAGCCCGGACGGGGGTTCGAACTATGGCTACACCTTC
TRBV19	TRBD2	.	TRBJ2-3	CASSLERGSTDTQYF	TGTGCCAGTAGCCTAGAGCGGGGGAGCACAGATACGCAGTATTTT
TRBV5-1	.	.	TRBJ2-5	CASSLEVRVQETQYF	TGCGCCAGCAGCTTGGAGGTGCGGGTCCAAGAGACCCAGTACTTC
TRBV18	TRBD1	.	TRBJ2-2	CASSPPWRQGPENTGELFF	TGTGCCAGCTCACCACCGTGGAGACAGGGCCCAGAGAACACCGGGGAGCTGTTTTTT
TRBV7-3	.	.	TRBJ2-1	CASSSGLSSYNEQFF	TGTGCCAGCAGCTCGGGACTTAGCTCCTACAATGAGCAGTTCTTC
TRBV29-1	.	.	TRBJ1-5	CSAQAGSNQPQHF	TGCAGCGCCCAGGCGGGGAGCAATCAGCCCCAGCATTTT
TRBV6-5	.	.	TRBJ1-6	CASSIQGDRSPLHF	TGTGCCAGCAGTATACAGGGTGATCGGTCACCCCTCCACTTT
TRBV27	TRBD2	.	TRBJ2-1	CASRELAGAEQFF	TGTGCCAGCAGGGAACTAGCGGGAGCAGAGCAGTTCTTC
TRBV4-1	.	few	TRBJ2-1	CASSQVKGSRQTYNEQFF	TGCGCCAGCAGCCAAGTCAAGGGGTCCCGACAAACCTACAATGAGCAGTTCTTC
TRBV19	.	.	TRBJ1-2	CASSIRPGLNYGYTF	TGTGCCAGTAGTATTAGGCCGGGTTTAAACTATGGCTACACCTTC